This entry lists 10 T cell receptor beta chains sequenced from one sample in a study of T-cell memory formation after mild COVID-19. TCRdb independently ran MiXCR on the 5' RACE reads; one entry per CDR3 protein. Of 140,000 to 150,000 distinct CDR3 sequences listed, around 27% are singletons. Sample: PBMCs or a T cell subset sorted from them (not recorded which). Source of these receptors: an adult woman who had mild COVID-19 (a few samples of this study predate the infection). Cell type and time point are not known.

This clonotype was observed a few times. The rearrangement joins TRBV6-5 to TRBJ2-4; 9 positions agree with TRBD2. This CDR3 is 19 amino acids long. Per the germline V gene, CDR1 is MNHEY and CDR2 is SVGAGI. The V gene end was trimmed by 1 base and the J gene end by 0 bases; junction bases not matched to a gene: 10. The CDR3 loop is CASSYYASGGPLAKNIQYF. Written as DNA, the CDR3 is TGTGCCAGCAGTTACTACGCGAGCGGGGGGCCTCTAGCCAAAAACATTCAGTACTTC.

CDR3: CASPTGRGAQNSPLHF. DNA of the CDR3: TGTGCCAGCCCTACGGGAAGGGGTGCGCAAAATTCACCCCTCCACTTT. The chain joins TRBV27 to TRBJ1-6; D is perhaps TRBD1 (5 bases). From germline, CDR1 is MNHEY and CDR2 SMNVEV (reference sequence). V dropped 8 bases and J dropped 7 bases, with 21 bases sitting between them. The CDR3 contains 16 residues.

This clonotype was counted between two and nine times. The rearrangement uses TRBV4-1 and TRBJ2-7; D is unclear. Germline V gene lookup returns CDR1 MGHRA and CDR2 YSYEKL. Trimming stripped 4 bases from V and 7 bases from J, with 11 bases between. The CDR3 runs 12 residues. CDR3 nucleotides: TGCGCCAGCAGCCTAGTTGGGCAGGAGCAGTACTTC. Its protein is CASSLVGQEQYF.

This clonotype has only a few counts. The chain uses TRBV7-9 and TRBJ2-3; D unclear. The germline V gene encodes CDR1 SEHNR and CDR2 FQNEAQ (reference sequence). This CDR3 is built from 11 residues. With 8 bases removed from V and 9 bases from J, the gap between germline ends came to 12 bases. The CDR3: CASAARITQYF. The CDR3 DNA is TGTGCCAGCGCCGCGCGGATCACGCAGTATTTT.

There are a few counts of this clonotype. V and J are TRBV5-1 and TRBJ1-1; a weak D match, TRBD1 (6 bases). The CDR3 is 15 residues long. Looked up from germline, CDR1 is SGHRS and CDR2 is YFSETQ. V shed 0 bases and J shed 0 bases, with 9 bases lying between them. The CDR3 region has the DNA TGCGCCAGCAGCTTGGGAGGGGGGATGAACACTGAAGCTTTCTTT. Protein sequence: CASSLGGGMNTEAFF.

As to this clonotype: The junction does not match germline at one end; this may be a read error. The V gene is TRBV5-1, the J gene TRBJ1-2; D uncertain. Per germline, CDR1 SGHRS and CDR2 YFSETQ. CDR3 length: 12 amino acids. CDR3 amino acids: CASSGSPYGYTF. In DNA form, the CDR3 reads TGCGCCAGCAGCGGATCCCCCTATGGCTACACATTC.

This clonotype was observed a handful of times. V gene TRBV12-3 or TRBV12-4 combines with J gene TRBJ2-7; TRBD1 matches 9 bases. After removal of 2 bases from V and 3 bases from J, the junction contained 5 bases not matched to a gene. This CDR3 region has 15 residues. CDR3 bases: TGTGCCAGCAGTTTAAACAGGGGGCTCTTCTACGAGCAGTACTTC. Translated: CASSLNRGLFYEQYF.

On this clonotype: Possible read error: a much larger clone is one base away. The chain carries TRBV7-9 and TRBJ2-7; TRBD1 aligns across 11 bases. The CDR3 totals 13 residues. The V gene's germline CDR1 is SEHNR and CDR2 FQNEAQ (reference sequence). With V trimmed by 3 bases and J by 6 bases, 1 base remained unmatched. DNA for the CDR3: TGTGCCAGCAGCTTCGGGACAGGGGGCGAGCAGTACTTC. Protein product: CASSFGTGGEQYF.

The rearrangement joins TRBV5-1 to TRBJ1-1; D is possibly TRBD1 (6 bases). Germline V lookup: CDR1 SGHRS, CDR2 YFSETQ. Deletions cut 5 bases from V and 6 bases from J, with 26 bases between. This CDR3 region has 17 residues. CDR3 coding DNA: TGCGCCAGCAGAGAACAACCCTACAGGGTGAAATACTCTGAAGCTTTCTTT. Encoded protein: CASREQPYRVKYSEAFF.

This chain links TRBV20-1 with TRBJ1-2; 7 bases align to TRBD1. J gave up 2 bases and V 5 bases, and 11 bases lay outside the gene matches. Germline assignment: CDR1 DFQATT and CDR2 SNEGSKA (reference sequence). The CDR3 sequence is 15 residues long. In DNA form, the CDR3 reads TGCAGTGCTGACTCATCCGAGGGGGCCAACTATGGCTACACCTTC. It is translated as CSADSSEGANYGYTF.